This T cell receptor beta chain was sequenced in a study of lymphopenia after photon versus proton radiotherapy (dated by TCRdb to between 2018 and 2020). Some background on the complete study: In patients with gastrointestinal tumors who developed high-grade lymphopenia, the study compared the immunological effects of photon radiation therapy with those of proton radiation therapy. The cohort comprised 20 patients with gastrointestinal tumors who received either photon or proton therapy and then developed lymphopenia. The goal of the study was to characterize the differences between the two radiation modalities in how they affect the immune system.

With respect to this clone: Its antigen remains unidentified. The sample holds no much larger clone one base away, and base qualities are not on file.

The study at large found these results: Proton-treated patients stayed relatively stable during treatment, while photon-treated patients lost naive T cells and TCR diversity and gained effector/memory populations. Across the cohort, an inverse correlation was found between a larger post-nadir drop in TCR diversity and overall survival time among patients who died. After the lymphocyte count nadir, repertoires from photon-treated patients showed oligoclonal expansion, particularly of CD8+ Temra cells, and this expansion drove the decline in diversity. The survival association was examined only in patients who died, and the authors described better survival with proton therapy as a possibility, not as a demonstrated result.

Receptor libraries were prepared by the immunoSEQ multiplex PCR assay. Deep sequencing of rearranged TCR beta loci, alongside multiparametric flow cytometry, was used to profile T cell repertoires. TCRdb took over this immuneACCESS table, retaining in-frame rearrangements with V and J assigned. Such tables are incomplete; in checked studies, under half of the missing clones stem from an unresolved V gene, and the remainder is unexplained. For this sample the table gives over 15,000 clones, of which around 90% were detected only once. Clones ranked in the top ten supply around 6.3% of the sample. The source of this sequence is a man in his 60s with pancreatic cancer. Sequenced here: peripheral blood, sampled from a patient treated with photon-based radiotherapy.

The encoded CDR3 is CASSLGRAKNIQYF. The DNA sequence is TGTGCCAGCAGCTTGGGCAGAGCCAAAAACATTCAGTACTTC. The sequence is built from TRBV5-4 and TRBJ2-4; the D gene cannot be resolved reliably. CDR1 SGHNT and CDR2 YYREEE were looked up in the germline V gene (reference sequence). Reading from cysteine to phenylalanine, the CDR3 counts 14 amino acids. Only the CDR3 DNA stays, 42 bases, in frame from base 1. V is pared back by 0 bases and J by 0 bases, with 4 bases lying between the germline termini.